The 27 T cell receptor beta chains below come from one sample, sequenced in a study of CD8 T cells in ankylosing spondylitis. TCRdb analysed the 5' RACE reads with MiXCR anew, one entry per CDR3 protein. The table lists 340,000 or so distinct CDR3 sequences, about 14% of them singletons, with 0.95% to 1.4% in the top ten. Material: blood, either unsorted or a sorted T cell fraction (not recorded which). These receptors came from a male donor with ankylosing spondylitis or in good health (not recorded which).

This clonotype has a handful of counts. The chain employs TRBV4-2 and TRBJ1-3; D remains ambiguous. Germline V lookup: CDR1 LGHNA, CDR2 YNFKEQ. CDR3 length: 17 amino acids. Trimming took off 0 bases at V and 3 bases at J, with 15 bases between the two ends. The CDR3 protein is CASSQEVPTLSGNTIYF. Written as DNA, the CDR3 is TGTGCCAGCAGCCAAGAGGTCCCGACACTGAGTGGAAACACCATATATTTT.

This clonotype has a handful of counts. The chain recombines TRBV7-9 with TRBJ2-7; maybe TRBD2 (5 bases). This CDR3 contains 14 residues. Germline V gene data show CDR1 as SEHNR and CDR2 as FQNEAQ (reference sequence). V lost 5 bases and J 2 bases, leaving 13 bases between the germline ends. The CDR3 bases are TGTGCCAGCAGCGGAGGCCTCTCCCCCTACGAGCAGTACTTC. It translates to CASSGGLSPYEQYF.

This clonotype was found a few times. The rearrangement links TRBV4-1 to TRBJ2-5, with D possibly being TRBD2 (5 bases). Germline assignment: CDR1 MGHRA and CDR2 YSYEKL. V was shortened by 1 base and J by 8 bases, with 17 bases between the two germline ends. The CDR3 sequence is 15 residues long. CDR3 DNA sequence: TGCGCCAGCAGCCAAGGAGGACTCCTTAGTGGAACCCAGTACTTC. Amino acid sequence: CASSQGGLLSGTQYF.

The CDR3 sequence: CAWNGGGHTQYF. Here the CDR3 DNA reads TGTGCCTGGAACGGGGGAGGCCATACGCAGTATTTT. The rearrangement links TRBV30 to TRBJ2-3; D is perhaps TRBD2 (6 bases). Germline V gene data show CDR1 as GTSNPN and CDR2 as SVGIG (reference sequence). The CDR3 is 12 residues long. V shed 4 bases and J shed 7 bases, with 12 bases lying between them. Full variable domain (outside the CDR3, taken from reference TRBV30 and TRBJ2-3): SQTIHQWPATLVQPVGSPLSLECTVEGTSNPNLYWYRQAAGRGLQLLFYSVGIGQISSEVPQNLSASRPQDRQFILSSKKLLLSDSGFYLCAWNGGGHTQYFGPGTRLTVL.

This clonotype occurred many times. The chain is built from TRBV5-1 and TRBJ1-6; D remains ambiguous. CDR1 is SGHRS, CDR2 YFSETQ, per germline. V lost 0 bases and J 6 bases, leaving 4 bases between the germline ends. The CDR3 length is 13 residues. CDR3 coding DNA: TGCGCCAGCAGCTTGGACTTTAATTCACCCCTCCACTTT. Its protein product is CASSLDFNSPLHF. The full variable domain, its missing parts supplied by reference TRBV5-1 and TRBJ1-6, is KAGVTQTPRYLIKTRGQQVTLSCSPISGHRSVSWYQQTPGQGLQFLFEYFSETQRNKGNFPGRFSGRQFSNSRSEMNVSTLELGDSALYLCASSLDFNSPLHFGNGTRLTVT.

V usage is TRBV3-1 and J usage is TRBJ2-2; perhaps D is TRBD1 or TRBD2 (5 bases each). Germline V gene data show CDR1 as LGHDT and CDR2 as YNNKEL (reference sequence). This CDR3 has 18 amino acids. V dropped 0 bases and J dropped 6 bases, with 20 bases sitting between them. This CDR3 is CASSQDRRGTEAAGELFF. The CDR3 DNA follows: TGTGCCAGCAGCCAAGATAGGAGAGGGACGGAGGCGGCCGGGGAGCTGTTTTTT.

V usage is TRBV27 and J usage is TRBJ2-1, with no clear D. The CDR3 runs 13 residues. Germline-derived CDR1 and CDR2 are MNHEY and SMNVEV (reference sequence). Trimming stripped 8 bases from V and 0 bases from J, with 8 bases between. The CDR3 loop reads CASQDRSYNEQFF. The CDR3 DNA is TGTGCCAGCCAGGACCGCTCCTACAATGAGCAGTTCTTC.

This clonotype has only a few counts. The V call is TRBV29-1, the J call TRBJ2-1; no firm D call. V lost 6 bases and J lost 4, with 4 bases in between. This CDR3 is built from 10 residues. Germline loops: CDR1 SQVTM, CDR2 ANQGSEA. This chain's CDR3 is CSVRYNEQFF. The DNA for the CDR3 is TGCAGCGTACGGTACAATGAGCAGTTCTTC.

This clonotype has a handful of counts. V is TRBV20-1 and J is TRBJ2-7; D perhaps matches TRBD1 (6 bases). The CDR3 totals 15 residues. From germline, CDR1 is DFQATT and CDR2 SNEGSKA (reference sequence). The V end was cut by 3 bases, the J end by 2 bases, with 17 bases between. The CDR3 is CSASFYGQPTYEQYF. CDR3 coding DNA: TGCAGTGCTAGCTTTTATGGACAGCCGACCTACGAGCAGTACTTC.

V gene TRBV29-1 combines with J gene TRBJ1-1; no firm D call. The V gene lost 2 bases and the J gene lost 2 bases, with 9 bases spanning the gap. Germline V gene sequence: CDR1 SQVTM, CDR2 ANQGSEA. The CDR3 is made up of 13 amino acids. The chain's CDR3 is CSVERELNTEAFF. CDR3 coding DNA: TGCAGCGTTGAACGGGAGCTTAACACTGAAGCTTTCTTT.

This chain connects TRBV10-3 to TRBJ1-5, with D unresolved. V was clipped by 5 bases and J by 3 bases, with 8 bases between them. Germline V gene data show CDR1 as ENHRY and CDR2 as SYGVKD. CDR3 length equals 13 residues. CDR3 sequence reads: CAISREVNQPQHF. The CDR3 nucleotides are TGTGCCATCAGTCGCGAAGTCAATCAGCCCCAGCATTTT.

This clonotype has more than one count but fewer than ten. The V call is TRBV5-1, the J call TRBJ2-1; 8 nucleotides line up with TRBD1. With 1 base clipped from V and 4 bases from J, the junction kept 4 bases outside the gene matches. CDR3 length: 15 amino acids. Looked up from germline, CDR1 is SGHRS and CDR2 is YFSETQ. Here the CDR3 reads CASSLRTGQYNEQFF. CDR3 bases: TGCGCCAGCAGCTTGCGGACAGGGCAATACAATGAGCAGTTCTTC.

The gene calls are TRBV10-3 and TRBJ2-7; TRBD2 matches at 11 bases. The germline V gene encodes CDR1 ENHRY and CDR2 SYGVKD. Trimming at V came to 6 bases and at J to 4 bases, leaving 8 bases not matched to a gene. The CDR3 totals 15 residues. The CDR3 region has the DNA TGTGCCATCAGCACTTCACTAGCGGGGGTTTACGAGCAGTACTTC. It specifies CAISTSLAGVYEQYF.

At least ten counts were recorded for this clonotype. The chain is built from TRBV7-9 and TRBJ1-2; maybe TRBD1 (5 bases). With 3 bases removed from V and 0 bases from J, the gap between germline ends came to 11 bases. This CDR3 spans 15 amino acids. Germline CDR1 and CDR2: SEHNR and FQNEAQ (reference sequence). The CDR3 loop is CASSFGDRANYGYTF. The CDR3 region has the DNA TGTGCCAGCAGCTTCGGGGACCGAGCTAACTATGGCTACACCTTC. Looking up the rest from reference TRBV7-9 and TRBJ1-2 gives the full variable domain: DTGVSQNPRHKITKRGQNVTFRCDPISEHNRLYWYRQTLGQGPEFLTYFQNEAQLEKSRLLSDRFSAERPKGSFSTLEIQRTEQGDSAMYLCASSFGDRANYGYTFGSGTRLTVV.

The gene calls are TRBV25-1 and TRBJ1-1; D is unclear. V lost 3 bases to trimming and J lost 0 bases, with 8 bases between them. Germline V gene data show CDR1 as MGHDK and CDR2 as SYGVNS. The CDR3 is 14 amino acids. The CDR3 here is CASSDRRLNTEAFF. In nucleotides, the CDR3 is TGTGCCAGCAGTGATCGCAGGTTGAACACTGAAGCTTTCTTT.

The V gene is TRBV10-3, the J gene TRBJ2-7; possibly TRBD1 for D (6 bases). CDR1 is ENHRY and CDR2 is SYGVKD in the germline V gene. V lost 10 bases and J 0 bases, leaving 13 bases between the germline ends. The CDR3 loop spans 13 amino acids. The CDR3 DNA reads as TGTGCCACCCTCCGGGACAACTCCTACGAGCAGTACTTC. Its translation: CATLRDNSYEQYF.

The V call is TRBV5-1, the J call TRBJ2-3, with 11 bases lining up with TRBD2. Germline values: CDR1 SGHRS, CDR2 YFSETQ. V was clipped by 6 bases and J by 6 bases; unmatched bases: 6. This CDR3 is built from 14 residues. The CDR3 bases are TGCGCCAGCACTAGCGGGAGGTCAGGGGATACGCAGTATTTT. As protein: CASTSGRSGDTQYF.

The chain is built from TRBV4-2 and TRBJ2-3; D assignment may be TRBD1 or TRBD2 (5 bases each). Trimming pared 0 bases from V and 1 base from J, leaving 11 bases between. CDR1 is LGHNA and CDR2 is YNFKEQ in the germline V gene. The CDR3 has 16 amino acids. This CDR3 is CASSQDLGTGTDTQYF. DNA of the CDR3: TGTGCCAGCAGCCAAGATCTTGGGACGGGCACAGATACGCAGTATTTT.

Here the CDR3 reads CASSALPGGANTEAFF. CDR3 DNA: TGTGCCAGCAGCGCCCTTCCAGGGGGCGCGAACACTGAAGCTTTCTTT. The rearrangement joins TRBV7-6 to TRBJ1-1; 8 nucleotides match TRBD1. Germline-derived CDR1 and CDR2 are SGHVS and FNYEAQ. The V gene end was trimmed by 5 bases and the J gene end by 1 base; junction bases not matched to a gene: 9. The CDR3 runs 16 residues.

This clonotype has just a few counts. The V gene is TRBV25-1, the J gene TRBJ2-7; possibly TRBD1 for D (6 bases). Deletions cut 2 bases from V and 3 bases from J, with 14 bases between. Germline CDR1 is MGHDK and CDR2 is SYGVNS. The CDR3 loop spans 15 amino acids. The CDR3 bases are TGTGCCAGCAGTGAACCAGGACGGGACAACTACGAGCAGTACTTC. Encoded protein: CASSEPGRDNYEQYF.

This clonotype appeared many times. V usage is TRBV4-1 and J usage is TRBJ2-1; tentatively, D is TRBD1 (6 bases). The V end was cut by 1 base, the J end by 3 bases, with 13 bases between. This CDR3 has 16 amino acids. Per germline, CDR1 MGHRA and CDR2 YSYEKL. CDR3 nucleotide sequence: TGCGCCAGCAGCCAAGGATACAGGGTTAACTACAATGAGCAGTTCTTC. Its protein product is CASSQGYRVNYNEQFF.

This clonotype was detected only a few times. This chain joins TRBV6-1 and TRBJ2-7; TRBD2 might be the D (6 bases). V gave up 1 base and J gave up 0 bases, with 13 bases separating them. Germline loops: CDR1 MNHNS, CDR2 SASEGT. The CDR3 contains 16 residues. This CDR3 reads CASSEVAGPSSYEQYF. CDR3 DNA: TGTGCCAGCAGTGAAGTGGCGGGGCCGAGCTCCTACGAGCAGTACTTC.

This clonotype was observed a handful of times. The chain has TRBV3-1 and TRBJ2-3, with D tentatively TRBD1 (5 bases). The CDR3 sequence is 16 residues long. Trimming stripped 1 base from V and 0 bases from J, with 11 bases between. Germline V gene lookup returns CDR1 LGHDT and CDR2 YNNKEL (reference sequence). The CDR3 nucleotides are TGTGCCAGCAGCCAAGTTCCAGGGTCTAGCACAGATACGCAGTATTTT. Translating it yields CASSQVPGSSTDTQYF.

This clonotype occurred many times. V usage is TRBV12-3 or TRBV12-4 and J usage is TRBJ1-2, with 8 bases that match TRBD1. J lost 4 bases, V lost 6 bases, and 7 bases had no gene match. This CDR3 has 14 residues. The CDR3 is CASSPSDRGYGYTF. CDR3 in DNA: TGTGCCAGCAGCCCCTCAGACAGGGGCTATGGCTACACCTTC.

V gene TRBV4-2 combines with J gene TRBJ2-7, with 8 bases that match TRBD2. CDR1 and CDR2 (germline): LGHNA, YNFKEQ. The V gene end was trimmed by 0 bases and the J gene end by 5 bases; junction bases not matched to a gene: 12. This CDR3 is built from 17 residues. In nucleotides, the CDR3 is TGTGCCAGCAGCCAAGAAGAAGGGAGAGCGGGAGTACACGAGCAGTACTTC. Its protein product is CASSQEEGRAGVHEQYF.

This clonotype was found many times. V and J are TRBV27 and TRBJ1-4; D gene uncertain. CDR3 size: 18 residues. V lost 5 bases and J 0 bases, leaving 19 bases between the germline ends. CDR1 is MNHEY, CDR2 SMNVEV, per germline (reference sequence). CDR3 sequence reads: CASSPRVGPSSTNEKLFF. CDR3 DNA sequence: TGTGCCAGCAGTCCCCGAGTGGGTCCGAGTTCAACTAATGAAAAACTGTTTTTT.

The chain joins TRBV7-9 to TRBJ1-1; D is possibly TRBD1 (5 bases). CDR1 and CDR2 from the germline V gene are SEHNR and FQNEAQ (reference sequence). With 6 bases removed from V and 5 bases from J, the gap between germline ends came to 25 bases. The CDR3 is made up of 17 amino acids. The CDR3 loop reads CASSPTAGLGKGTEAFF. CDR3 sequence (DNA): TGTGCCAGCAGTCCAACGGCCGGGCTGGGAAAGGGGACTGAAGCTTTCTTT.